The T cell receptor (beta chain) described here comes from a study of blood T cell repertoires in COVID-19. The wider study: Acute and convalescent COVID-19 samples came from the United States, Italy and Spain. In each case, the material was cDNA or gDNA derived from T cells, B-cell-depleted T cells, or PBMCs.

Original processing notes: Counts of nucleated cells, estimated from reference gene primer amplification, were obtained. Repertoires were generated with immunoSEQ multiplex PCR, while TCRdb's copy carries only in-frame clones and drops some. Clonal size and the V and J genes are those of that table, whereas D and trimming came from the DNA. This table has 250,000 or so clones, about 93% appearing once. The CDR3 is made up of 16 amino acids. Per germline, CDR1 LGHDT and CDR2 YNNKEL (reference sequence). V shed 1 base and J 5 bases; nucleotides not matched to a gene: 5. The sequence came from a young man with COVID-19, enrolled during active disease. The sample consisted of peripheral blood. The chain links TRBV3-1 (or the pseudogene TRBV3-2) to TRBJ2-5; 12 bases align to TRBD1. CDR3 residues: CASSQVGDRGQETQYF. CDR3 coding DNA: TGTGCCAGCAGCCAAGTGGGGGACAGGGGGCAGGAGACCCAGTACTTC.